This TCR beta chain was sequenced during a study of neurological immune-mediated disorders (dated 2019 in TCRdb). Notes on the research overall: Among the approximately 34 multiple sclerosis patients, relapsing-remitting MS accounted for about 31 and secondary progressive MS accounted for 3. The study compared peripheral blood TCR-beta repertoires of HTLV-I-associated myelopathy (HAM/TSP) patients, multiple sclerosis patients and healthy controls using UMI-based sequencing. The cohort included some 68 subjects: around 15 with HAM/TSP, roughly 35 with multiple sclerosis, and around 20 healthy controls. The 106 TCR-beta libraries included longitudinal samples, technical triplicates and paired sorted CD4+ and CD8+ T-cell subsets alongside PBMC samples. Study-level results and caveats: No clinical or MRI features were associated with the MS cluster, and the authors said that larger cohorts are needed. Expanded clones from different subjects shared no identical CDR3 amino acid sequences, which suggests that TCR-beta repertoires were private in all groups. TCR clonal expansion was greatest in HAM/TSP patients and smallest in MS patients, who ranked below even healthy controls. Repertoires from 18 of 34 MS patients were grouped by phylogenetic analysis into a cluster of related CDR3 sequences, suggesting a possible repertoire-level signature.

cDNA synthesis used template-switch 5'RACE with a primer carrying a 10-nucleotide random unique molecular identifier tagging each TCR transcript. Every sequencing run yielded over 180 million TCR-beta sequences covering 15-18 subjects. The RNeasy kit was used to extract total RNA. Using the KAPA Real-time Library Amplification kit, TCR-beta VDJ regions were amplified with primers for the TCR constant region and the 5'RACE anchor. A first PCR added sample indexes and Illumina adaptors, and a second PCR then raised library yield. After Ampure bead purification, the roughly 650 bp TCR product was size-selected on a 2% E-gel SizeSelection system. Before pooling, library quality was assessed on a Bioanalyzer, concentration was determined with Qubit, and library quantification was performed with the Kapa Library Quantification kit. Paired-end 2 x 150 bp sequencing of the libraries was performed on an Illumina HiSeq 2500. To increase sequence diversity, roughly 24-31% phiX was spiked into each library pool. The study's own analysis went as follows. Quality-filtered reads were processed with the UMI-based MiGEC pipeline, and over 90% of raw TCR sequences were removed by the MiGEC pipeline during error correction. VDJ genes were aligned to IMGT germline references, and each clonotype was defined by a unique CDR3 amino acid sequence together with V-J genes. Clonal expansion, Shannon diversity and CDR3 relatedness (CalcPairwiseDistances, ClusterSamples) were evaluated with VDJtools, and phylogenetic trees were built with CLCbio workbench. Using coefficient-of-variation modelling across technical triplicates, the study counted a clone as expanded if it had at least 8 unique UMIs. TCRdb itself trimmed the public reads at Q25 with fastp, ran MiXCR and retained productive beta chains. Every entry covers one CDR3 protein and lists the most common genes and DNA from its rows. Clone size and V and J calls follow TCRdb, not the original study. Counted in this sample were tens of thousands of distinct CDR3 sequences; around 4.5% of them appeared once. The ten largest clones capture approximately 5.3% of the sample.

Libraries from unsorted PBMCs were made from 2 million PBMCs kept in RNAlater at -80 degrees C until RNA extraction. Multiple sclerosis patients were enrolled in a US clinical protocol evaluating disease progression by magnetic resonance imaging. PBMCs were separated from peripheral blood using Ficoll-Hypaque density gradient centrifugation and then cryopreserved in liquid nitrogen. This clonotype showed up just once. Its antigen target is currently unknown. The CDR3 ends on some other residue instead of the conserved phenylalanine or tryptophan, so this is likely a read error. The specimen sequenced was PBMCs. This clonotype originated in a woman aged 55 to 70 with multiple sclerosis.

The CDR3 is CASSIDRGGRELFY. The nucleotide sequence is TGTGCCAGCAGCATCGACAGGGGGGGGCGGGAGCTGTTTTAT. The sequence joins TRBV7-2 to TRBJ2-2, and 9 junctional nucleotides match TRBD1. V is cut back by 5 bases and J by 9 bases, with 7 bases in the junction unmatched. As encoded in the germline V gene, CDR1 is SGHTA while CDR2 is FQGNSA. The CDR3 has 14 amino acids, counting both end residues. Here the CDR3 DNA is all that survives: 42 bases in frame from base 1.